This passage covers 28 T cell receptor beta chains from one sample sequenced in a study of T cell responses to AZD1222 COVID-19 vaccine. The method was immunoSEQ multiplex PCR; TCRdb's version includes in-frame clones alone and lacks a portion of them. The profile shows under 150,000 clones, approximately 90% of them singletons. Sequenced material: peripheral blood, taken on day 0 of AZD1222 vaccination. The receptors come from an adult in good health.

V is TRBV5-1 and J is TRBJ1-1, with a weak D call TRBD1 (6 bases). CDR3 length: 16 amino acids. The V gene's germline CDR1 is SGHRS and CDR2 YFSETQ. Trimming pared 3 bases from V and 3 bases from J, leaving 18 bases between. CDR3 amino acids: CASSWGLGGRDTEAFF. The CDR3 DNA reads TGCGCCAGCAGCTGGGGCTTGGGGGGCCGTGACACTGAAGCTTTCTTT.

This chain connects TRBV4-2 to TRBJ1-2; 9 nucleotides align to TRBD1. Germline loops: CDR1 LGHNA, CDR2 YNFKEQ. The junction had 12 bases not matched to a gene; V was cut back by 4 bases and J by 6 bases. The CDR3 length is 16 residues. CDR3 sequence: CASSPKQGAMGDGYTF. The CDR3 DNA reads TGTGCCAGCAGCCCGAAACAGGGGGCAATGGGTGATGGCTACACCTTC.

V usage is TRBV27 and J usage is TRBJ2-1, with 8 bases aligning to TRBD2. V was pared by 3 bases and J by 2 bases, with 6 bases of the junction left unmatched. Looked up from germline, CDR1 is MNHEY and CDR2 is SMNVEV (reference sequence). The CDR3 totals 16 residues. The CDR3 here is CASSFTAGRAYNEQFF. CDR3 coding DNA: TGTGCCAGCAGTTTTACCGCCGGGAGGGCCTACAATGAGCAGTTCTTC.

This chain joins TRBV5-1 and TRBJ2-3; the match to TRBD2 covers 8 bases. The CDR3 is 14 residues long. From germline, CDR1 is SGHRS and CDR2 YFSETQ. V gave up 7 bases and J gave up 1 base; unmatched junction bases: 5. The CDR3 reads CASSRAGGTDTQYF. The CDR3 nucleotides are TGCGCCAGCTCACGAGCGGGAGGCACAGATACGCAGTATTTT.

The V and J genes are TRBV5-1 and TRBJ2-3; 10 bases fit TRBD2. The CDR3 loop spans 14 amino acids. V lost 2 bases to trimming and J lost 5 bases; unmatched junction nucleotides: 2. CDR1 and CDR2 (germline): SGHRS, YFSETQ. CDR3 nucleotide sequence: TGCGCCAGCAGCTTAATAGCGGGAGGAGATACGCAGTATTTT. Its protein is CASSLIAGGDTQYF. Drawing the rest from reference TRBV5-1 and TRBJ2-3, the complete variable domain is KAGVTQTPRYLIKTRGQQVTLSCSPISGHRSVSWYQQTPGQGLQFLFEYFSETQRNKGNFPGRFSGRQFSNSRSEMNVSTLELGDSALYLCASSLIAGGDTQYFGPGTRLTVL.

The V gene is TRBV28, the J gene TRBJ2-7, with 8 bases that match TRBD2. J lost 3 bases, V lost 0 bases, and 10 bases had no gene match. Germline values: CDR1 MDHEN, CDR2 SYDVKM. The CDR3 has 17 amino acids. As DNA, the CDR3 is TGTGCCAGCAGTTTATGGGCATCCAGGCGGGAGGTCTACGAGCAGTACTTC. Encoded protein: CASSLWASRREVYEQYF.

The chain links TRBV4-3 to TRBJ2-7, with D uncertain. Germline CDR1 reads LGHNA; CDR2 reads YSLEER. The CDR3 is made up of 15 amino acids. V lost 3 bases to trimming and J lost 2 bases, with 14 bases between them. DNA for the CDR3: TGCGCCAGCAGCCACGAACCGACCGAAGCCTACGAGCAGTACTTC. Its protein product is CASSHEPTEAYEQYF.

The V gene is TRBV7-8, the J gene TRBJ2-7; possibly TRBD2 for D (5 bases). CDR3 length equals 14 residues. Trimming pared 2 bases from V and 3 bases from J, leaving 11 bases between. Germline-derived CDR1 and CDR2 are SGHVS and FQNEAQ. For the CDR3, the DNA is TGTGCCAGCAGCTTATCGGACGCGGGCTACGAGCAGTACTTC. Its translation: CASSLSDAGYEQYF.

The CDR3 sequence: CASSPSLGQGDGYTF. CDR3 nucleotide sequence: TGTGCCAGCTCACCAAGTTTAGGACAGGGGGATGGCTACACCTTC. This chain joins TRBV18 and TRBJ1-2; 10 bases match TRBD1. CDR3 length equals 15 residues. CDR1 and CDR2 (germline): KGHSH, LQKENI. With 2 bases clipped from V and 6 bases from J, the junction kept 6 bases outside the gene matches.

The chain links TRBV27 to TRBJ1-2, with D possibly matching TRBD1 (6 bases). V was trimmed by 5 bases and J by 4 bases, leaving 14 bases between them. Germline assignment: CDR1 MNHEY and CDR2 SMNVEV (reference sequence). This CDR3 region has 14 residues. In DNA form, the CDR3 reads TGTGCCAGCAGTGGGGGGGCGGTCGGCTATGGCTACACCTTC. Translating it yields CASSGGAVGYGYTF.

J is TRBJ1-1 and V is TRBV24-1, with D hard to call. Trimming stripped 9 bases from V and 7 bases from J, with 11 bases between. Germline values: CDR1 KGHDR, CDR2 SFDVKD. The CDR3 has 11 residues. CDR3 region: CATGDSREAFF. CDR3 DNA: TGTGCCACCGGAGATAGCCGTGAAGCTTTCTTT.

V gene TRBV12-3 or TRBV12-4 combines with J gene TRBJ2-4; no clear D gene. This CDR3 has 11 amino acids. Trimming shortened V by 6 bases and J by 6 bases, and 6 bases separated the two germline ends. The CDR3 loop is CASSSLNIQYF. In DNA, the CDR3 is TGTGCCAGCAGCTCCTTAAACATTCAGTACTTC.

CDR3 residues: CASSQAARTENYGYTF. CDR3 nucleotides: TGTGCCAGCAGCCAGGCCGCACGGACTGAAAACTATGGCTACACCTTC. This chain links TRBV3-1 (or the pseudogene TRBV3-2) with TRBJ1-2; D unresolved. Germline V gene sequence: CDR1 LGHDT, CDR2 YNNKEL (reference sequence). V gave up 3 bases and J gave up 2 bases, with 16 bases separating them. This CDR3 has 16 amino acids.

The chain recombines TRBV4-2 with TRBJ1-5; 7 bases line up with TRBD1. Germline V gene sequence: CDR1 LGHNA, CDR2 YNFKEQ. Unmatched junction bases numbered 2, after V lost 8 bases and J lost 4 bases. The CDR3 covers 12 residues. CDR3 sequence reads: CASSTGNQPQHF. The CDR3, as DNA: TGTGCCAGCTCGACAGGGAATCAGCCCCAGCATTTT.

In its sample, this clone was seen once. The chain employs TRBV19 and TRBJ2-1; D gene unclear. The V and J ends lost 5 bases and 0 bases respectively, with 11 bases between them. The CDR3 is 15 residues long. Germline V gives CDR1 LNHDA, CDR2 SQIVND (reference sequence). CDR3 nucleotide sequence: TGTGCCAGTAGTTGGACCCAGAGCTCCTACAATGAGCAGTTCTTC. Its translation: CASSWTQSSYNEQFF. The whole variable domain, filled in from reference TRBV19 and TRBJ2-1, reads DGGITQSPKYLFRKEGQNVTLSCEQNLNHDAMYWYRQDPGQGLRLIYYSQIVNDFQKGDIAEGYSVSREKKESFPLTVTSAQKNPTAFYLCASSWTQSSYNEQFFGPGTRLTVL.

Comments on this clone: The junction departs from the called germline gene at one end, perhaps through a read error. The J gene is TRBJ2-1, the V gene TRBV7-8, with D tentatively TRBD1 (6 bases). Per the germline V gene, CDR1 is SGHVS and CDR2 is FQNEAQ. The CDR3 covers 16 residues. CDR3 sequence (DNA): TGTGCCAGCAGCGTAGCTCCCGGACAGAGAGGCAATGAGCAGTTCTTC. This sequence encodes CASSVAPGQRGNEQFF.

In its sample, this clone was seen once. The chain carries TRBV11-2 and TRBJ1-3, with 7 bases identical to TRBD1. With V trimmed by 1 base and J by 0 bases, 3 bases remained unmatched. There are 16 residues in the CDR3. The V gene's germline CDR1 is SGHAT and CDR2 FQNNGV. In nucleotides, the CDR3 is TGTGCCAGCAGCTTAGCGGGACAGCTCTCTGGAAACACCATATATTTT. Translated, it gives CASSLAGQLSGNTIYF.

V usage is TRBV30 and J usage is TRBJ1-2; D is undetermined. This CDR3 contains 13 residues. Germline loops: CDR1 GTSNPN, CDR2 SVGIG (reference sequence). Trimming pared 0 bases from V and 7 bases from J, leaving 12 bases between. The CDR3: CAWSVGSAGGYTF. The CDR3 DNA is TGTGCCTGGAGTGTTGGCTCGGCGGGTGGCTACACCTTC.

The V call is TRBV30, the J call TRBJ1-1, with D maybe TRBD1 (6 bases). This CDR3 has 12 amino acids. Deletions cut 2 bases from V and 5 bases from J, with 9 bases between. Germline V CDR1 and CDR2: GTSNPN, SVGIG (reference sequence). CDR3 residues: CAWSPGVTEAFF. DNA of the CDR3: TGTGCCTGGAGTCCAGGGGTAACTGAAGCTTTCTTT.

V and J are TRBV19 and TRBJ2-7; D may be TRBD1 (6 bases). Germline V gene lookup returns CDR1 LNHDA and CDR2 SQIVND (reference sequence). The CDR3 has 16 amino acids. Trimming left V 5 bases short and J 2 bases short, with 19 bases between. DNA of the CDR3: TGTGCCAGTAGTCCGTACATCGGGACATCACCCTACGAGCAGTACTTC. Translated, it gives CASSPYIGTSPYEQYF.

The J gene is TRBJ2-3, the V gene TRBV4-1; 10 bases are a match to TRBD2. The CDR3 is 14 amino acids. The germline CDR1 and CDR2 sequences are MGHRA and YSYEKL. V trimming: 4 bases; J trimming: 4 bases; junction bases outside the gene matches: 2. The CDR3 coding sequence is TGCGCCAGCAGCCCGGGACTAGCGTCAGATACGCAGTATTTT. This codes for CASSPGLASDTQYF.

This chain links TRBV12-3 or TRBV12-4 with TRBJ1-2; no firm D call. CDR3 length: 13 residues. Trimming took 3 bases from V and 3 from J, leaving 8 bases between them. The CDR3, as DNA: TGTGCCAGCAGTTTGAGGGTTGACTATGGCTACACCTTC. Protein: CASSLRVDYGYTF.

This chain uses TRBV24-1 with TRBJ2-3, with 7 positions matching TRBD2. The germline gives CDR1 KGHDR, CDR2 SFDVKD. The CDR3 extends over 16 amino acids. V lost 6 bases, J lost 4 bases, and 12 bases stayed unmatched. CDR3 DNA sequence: TGTGCCACCAGTCGAGGGTTGACGGGAGGTCCAGATACGCAGTATTTT. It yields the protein CATSRGLTGGPDTQYF.

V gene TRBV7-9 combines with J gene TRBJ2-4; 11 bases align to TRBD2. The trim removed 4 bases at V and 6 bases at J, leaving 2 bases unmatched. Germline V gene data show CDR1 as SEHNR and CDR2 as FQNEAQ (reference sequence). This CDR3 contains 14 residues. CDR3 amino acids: CASSSGTSGNIQYF. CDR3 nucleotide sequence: TGTGCCAGCAGCTCCGGGACTAGCGGAAACATTCAGTACTTC.

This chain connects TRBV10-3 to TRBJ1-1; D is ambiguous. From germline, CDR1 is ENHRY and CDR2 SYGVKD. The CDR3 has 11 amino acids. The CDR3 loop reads CVVRENTEAFF. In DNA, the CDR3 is TGTGTCGTAAGAGAGAACACTGAAGCTTTCTTT.

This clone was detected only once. CDR3 sequence (DNA): TGCGCCAGCAGCCAAGAGTGGGGGAGTGAGACCCAGTACTTC. This codes for CASSQEWGSETQYF. The chain combines TRBV4-3 with TRBJ2-5; D tentatively fits TRBD1 or TRBD2 (5 bases each). Looked up from germline, CDR1 is LGHNA and CDR2 is YSLEER. V lost 0 bases and J 5 bases, leaving 10 bases between the germline ends. The CDR3 sequence is 14 residues long.

The CDR3 DNA reads as TGTGCCAGCAGTGAAGGCCCTAATGGCTACACCTTC. As protein: CASSEGPNGYTF. The chain couples TRBV6-1 to TRBJ1-2, with D unclear. Germline CDR1 reads MNHNS; CDR2 reads SASEGT. Trimming removed 1 base at V and 6 bases at J, with 6 bases between. This CDR3 spans 12 amino acids.

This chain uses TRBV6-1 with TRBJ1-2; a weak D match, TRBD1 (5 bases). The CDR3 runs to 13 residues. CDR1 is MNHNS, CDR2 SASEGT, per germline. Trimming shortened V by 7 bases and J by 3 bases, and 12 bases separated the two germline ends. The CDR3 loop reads CASTRDGYYGYTF. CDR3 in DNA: TGTGCCAGCACCCGGGACGGTTACTATGGCTACACCTTC.